The source of this TCR beta chain is a study of graft-versus-host responses after intestinal transplantation. Whole-study context: Grafts were multivisceral, liver-intestinal, or isolated intestinal.

Repertoires were generated with immunoSEQ multiplex PCR, while TCRdb's copy carries only in-frame clones and drops some. The profile covers 75,000 to 95,000 clones, with more than 85% appearing a single time and approximately 0.3% taken by the ten largest. Notes on the study in general: Early post-transplant falls in HvG clones accompanied the peak levels of circulating GvH clones.

Comments on this clone: The antigen remains undetermined.

Germline trimming cut 3 bases from V and 5 bases from J; bases unmatched to any gene: 6. The germline V gene has CDR1 LNHDA and CDR2 SQIVND (reference sequence). This CDR3 has 16 residues. This clonotype originated in a human donor who was the organ donor for an intestinal transplant. The rearrangement joins TRBV19 to TRBJ2-5, with 13 bases that match TRBD2. The material was unstimulated CD4+ T cells sorted from spleen or lymph node cells, obtained before transplant. The DNA of the CDR3 is TGTGCCAGTAGTATCGGACTAGCGGGAGAGAGGGAGACCCAGTACTTC. This codes for CASSIGLAGERETQYF.